The 26 T cell receptor beta chains below were found in one sample sequenced in a study of blood T cells in healthy people across ages. Combining a sample-barcoded 5' primer with a J-beta primer mix, a second PCR ran for roughly 7 to 11 cycles. Using its own MiXCR run on the 5' RACE reads, TCRdb lists one record per CDR3 protein. This table has about 1.8 million distinct CDR3 sequences, about 49% appearing once. Sequenced material: blood. These receptors came from a woman aged 40 to 50 in good health.

The chain employs TRBV11-2 and TRBJ2-3; D unresolved. CDR1 and CDR2 (germline): SGHAT, FQNNGV. Trimming removed 0 bases at V and 1 base at J, with 8 bases between. This CDR3 comprises 15 residues. DNA for the CDR3: TGTGCCAGCAGCTTAGACAGTGGACGCACAGATACGCAGTATTTT. It encodes CASSLDSGRTDTQYF.

The chain uses TRBV12-3 or TRBV12-4 and TRBJ1-2, with D perhaps matching TRBD1 (6 bases). The CDR3 runs 14 residues. V was pared by 3 bases and J by 5 bases, with 13 bases between. The CDR3 region has the DNA TGTGCCAGCAGTTTGGCGGGGGGCCCTTATGGCTACACCTTC. Translated: CASSLAGGPYGYTF.

The chain uses TRBV28 and TRBJ1-1, with D perhaps TRBD1 (5 bases). This CDR3 has 12 residues. Trimming cost V 6 bases and J 6 bases, with 11 bases left between them. Per the germline V gene, CDR1 is MDHEN and CDR2 is SYDVKM. The chain's CDR3 is CASRYWGAEAFF. As DNA, the CDR3 is TGTGCCAGCAGATACTGGGGGGCTGAAGCTTTCTTT.

J is TRBJ2-5 and V is TRBV7-6; possible D gene TRBD2, 6 bases. The CDR3 is made up of 15 amino acids. Germline loops: CDR1 SGHVS, CDR2 FNYEAQ. V lost 2 bases to trimming and J lost 5 bases, with 15 bases between them. CDR3 amino acids: CASSLFSVGGETQYF. For the CDR3, the DNA is TGTGCCAGCAGCTTATTTAGCGTCGGAGGGGAGACCCAGTACTTC. The full variable domain, completed using reference TRBV7-6 and TRBJ2-5, is GAGVSQSPRYKVTKRGQDVALRCDPISGHVSLYWYRQALGQGPEFLTYFNYEAQQDKSGLPNDRFSAERPEGSISTLTIQRTEQRDSAMYRCASSLFSVGGETQYFGPGTRLLVL.

The genes are TRBV7-8 and TRBJ1-5; D is possibly TRBD1 (6 bases). Trimming shortened V by 5 bases and J by 5 bases, and 13 bases separated the two germline ends. Germline assignment: CDR1 SGHVS and CDR2 FQNEAQ. The CDR3 runs 14 residues. Written as DNA, the CDR3 is TGTGCCAGCAGCCCGGTGTCAGGGGATCAGCCCCAGCATTTT. Its protein is CASSPVSGDQPQHF.

The chain has TRBV27 and TRBJ2-1, with 7 bases matching TRBD1. The CDR3 runs 16 residues. Germline V gene data show CDR1 as MNHEY and CDR2 as SMNVEV (reference sequence). Germline trimming cut 5 bases from V and 0 bases from J; bases unmatched to any gene: 7. The CDR3 DNA follows: TGTGCCAGCAGTAAACCACAGGGGAGCTCCTACAATGAGCAGTTCTTC. Translated: CASSKPQGSSYNEQFF.

The CDR3 sequence: CASSSSAVGTQYF. CDR3 sequence (DNA): TGTGCCAGCAGTAGCAGCGCCGTGGGGACCCAGTACTTC. The genes are TRBV28 and TRBJ2-4; no definite D call. Near its end, the DNA agrees better with TRBJ2-5, so the J call may be wrong. Germline V gives CDR1 MDHEN, CDR2 SYDVKM. The CDR3 has 13 residues.

V gene TRBV12-3 or TRBV12-4 combines with J gene TRBJ2-5, with TRBD1 as a possible D gene (6 bases). Trimming took off 3 bases at V and 0 bases at J, with 11 bases between the two ends. The CDR3 runs to 15 residues. CDR3: CASSFGRGYQETQYF. In DNA form, the CDR3 reads TGTGCCAGCAGTTTTGGCAGGGGCTACCAAGAGACCCAGTACTTC.

The rearrangement joins TRBV27 to TRBJ1-6; the D gene is possibly TRBD1 (5 bases). This CDR3 region has 15 residues. Trimming stripped 5 bases from V and 10 bases from J, with 18 bases between. Germline CDR1 is MNHEY and CDR2 is SMNVEV (reference sequence). CDR3 DNA: TGTGCCAGCAGTACACGACAGACGCCGGGGTCACCCCTCCACTTT. It codes for CASSTRQTPGSPLHF.

This chain uses TRBV28 with TRBJ2-3; a possible D gene is TRBD2 (5 bases). The CDR3 consists of 15 residues. Germline CDR1 is MDHEN and CDR2 is SYDVKM. Trimming removed 7 bases at V and 0 bases at J, with 14 bases between. The CDR3 loop reads CASTAAGKSTDTQYF. CDR3 coding DNA: TGTGCCAGCACCGCCGCCGGGAAAAGCACAGATACGCAGTATTTT.

The rearrangement links TRBV18 to TRBJ2-5, with D unclear. With 3 bases removed from V and 1 base from J, the gap between germline ends came to 6 bases. Germline V gene data show CDR1 as KGHSH and CDR2 as LQKENI. The CDR3 spans 13 residues. In nucleotides, the CDR3 is TGTGCCAGCTCACCGAACCTCCAAGAGACCCAGTACTTC. It yields the protein CASSPNLQETQYF.

This clonotype came up a few times. The rearrangement joins TRBV28 to TRBJ2-3, with D maybe TRBD2 (5 bases). Between the trimmed V and J ends, which lost 4 bases and 6 bases, there was a span of 23 bases. The CDR3 contains 17 residues. CDR1 is MDHEN and CDR2 is SYDVKM in the germline V gene. The CDR3 bases are TGTGCCAGCAGTTCCCCCCCGGTTGGAGGTTTATTGGATACGCAGTATTTT. Residues: CASSSPPVGGLLDTQYF.

The chain links TRBV20-1 to TRBJ1-1, with TRBD1 as a possible D gene (5 bases). Trimming cost V 1 base and J 1 base, with 10 bases left between them. Germline values: CDR1 DFQATT, CDR2 SNEGSKA (reference sequence). The CDR3 consists of 14 residues. The CDR3 sequence: CSARGQTENTEAFF. The CDR3 DNA follows: TGCAGTGCTAGAGGGCAGACAGAGAACACTGAAGCTTTCTTT.

The chain employs TRBV12-3 or TRBV12-4 and TRBJ2-7; 10 bases line up with TRBD1. V shed 3 bases, J shed 4 bases, and the junction held 9 bases outside the gene matches. The CDR3 runs 16 residues. DNA of the CDR3: TGTGCCAGCAGTTTGCCCTACGGGACAGGGGATTACGAGCAGTACTTC. This codes for CASSLPYGTGDYEQYF.

This clonotype was recorded once. J is TRBJ2-7 and V is TRBV2, with 9 bases fitting TRBD2. TRBJ2-5 matches the DNA end more closely, so the J call is doubtful. CDR1 SNHLY and CDR2 FYNNEI come from the germline V gene. The length of the CDR3 is 15 residues. For the CDR3, the DNA is TGTGCCAGCAGTGATTGGCGGGGGGGCGTAGAGACCCAGTACTTC. It translates to CASSDWRGGVETQYF.

A few counts support this clonotype. The CDR3 coding sequence is TGCGCCAGCACGACTAGCGGGGTCAGAGATACGCAGTATTTT. This encodes CASTTSGVRDTQYF. V usage is TRBV4-3 and J usage is TRBJ2-3; TRBD2 agrees at 11 bases. V lost 7 bases and J lost 5; bases outside the gene matches: 5. The length of the CDR3 is 14 residues. Germline V gene data show CDR1 as LGHNA and CDR2 as YSLEER.

The CDR3 DNA reads TGTGCCATCAGCCTACGTGGTGGGGATACGCAGTATTTT. Protein sequence: CAISLRGGDTQYF. The J gene is TRBJ2-3, the V gene TRBV10-3, with D unclear. Trimming removed 6 bases at V and 6 bases at J, with 13 bases between. CDR1 and CDR2 from the germline V gene are ENHRY and SYGVKD. The CDR3 consists of 13 residues.

This chain uses TRBV24-1 with TRBJ2-3; a possible D gene is TRBD1 (6 bases). This CDR3 is 14 amino acids long. CDR1 and CDR2 from the germline V gene are KGHDR and SFDVKD. V lost 4 bases, J lost 4 bases, and 11 bases lay in between. The CDR3 here is CATSDQGWSDTQYF. The DNA for the CDR3 is TGTGCCACCAGTGACCAGGGGTGGTCAGATACGCAGTATTTT.

Written as DNA, the CDR3 is TGTGCCAGCTCGAGGGACAGGAGCCGAAATACAGATACGCAGTATTTT. Translated, it gives CASSRDRSRNTDTQYF. The V gene is TRBV6-1, the J gene TRBJ2-3; 8 nucleotides line up with TRBD1. Looked up from germline, CDR1 is MNHNS and CDR2 is SASEGT. This CDR3 is 16 amino acids long. Trimming at V came to 8 bases and at J to 3 bases, leaving 13 bases not matched to a gene.

J is TRBJ2-7 and V is TRBV13; D remains ambiguous. The CDR3 has 12 residues. CDR1 PRHDT and CDR2 FYEKMQ come from the germline V gene (reference sequence). V was shortened by 5 bases and J by 7 bases, with 12 bases between the two germline ends. CDR3 sequence reads: CASSAPGEEQYF. CDR3 sequence (DNA): TGTGCCAGCAGCGCCCCGGGTGAGGAGCAGTACTTC.

The V gene is TRBV29-1, the J gene TRBJ2-3; TRBD1 matches 8 bases. The CDR3 runs to 15 residues. Germline V CDR1 and CDR2: SQVTM, ANQGSEA. After removal of 4 bases from V and 0 bases from J, the junction contained 6 bases not matched to a gene. The DNA for the CDR3 is TGCAGCGTTGCGGCAGGACAGGGAAGCACAGATACGCAGTATTTT. This sequence encodes CSVAAGQGSTDTQYF.

This chain uses TRBV20-1 with TRBJ2-3, with D possibly being TRBD2 (5 bases). Germline V lookup: CDR1 DFQATT, CDR2 SNEGSKA (reference sequence). CDR3 size: 14 residues. Trimming took 4 bases from V and 3 from J, leaving 14 bases between them. The chain's CDR3 is CSAKSGFGTDTQYF. CDR3 nucleotides: TGCAGTGCTAAATCGGGGTTCGGTACAGATACGCAGTATTTT.

V is TRBV28 and J is TRBJ1-6, with D uncertain. Germline CDR1 MDHEN, CDR2 SYDVKM. CDR3 length: 12 amino acids. Trimming stripped 8 bases from V and 5 bases from J, with 7 bases between. CDR3 nucleotide sequence: TGTGCCAGCCGAGAGGATAATTCACCCCTCCACTTT. Its translation is CASREDNSPLHF.

The V call is TRBV5-1, the J call TRBJ2-1; 7 bases align to TRBD2. The J segment lost 4 bases and the V segment lost 3 bases, leaving 10 bases of the junction unmatched. There are 16 residues in the CDR3. Germline CDR1 and CDR2: SGHRS and YFSETQ. The CDR3 DNA sequence: TGCGCCAGCAGCTCGGGAGGATTGACACCATACAATGAGCAGTTCTTC. Its protein product is CASSSGGLTPYNEQFF.

The V gene is TRBV20-1, the J gene TRBJ1-5; 8 bases are shared with TRBD1. With V trimmed by 5 bases and J by 4 bases, 10 bases remained unmatched. The CDR3 has 15 residues. In germline, CDR1 is DFQATT, CDR2 SNEGSKA (reference sequence). Here the CDR3 DNA reads TGCAGTGCTGAAAGGGAAGGACAGGGAAATCAGCCCCAGCATTTT. Protein sequence: CSAEREGQGNQPQHF.

The V and J genes are TRBV20-1 and TRBJ2-3; 7 bases map to TRBD2. CDR3 length equals 13 residues. The J segment lost 5 bases and the V segment lost 3 bases, leaving 5 bases of the junction unmatched. The V gene's germline CDR1 is DFQATT and CDR2 SNEGSKA (reference sequence). CDR3 sequence: CSARGLAVDTQYF. CDR3 sequence (DNA): TGCAGTGCTAGGGGGCTAGCGGTAGATACGCAGTATTTT.